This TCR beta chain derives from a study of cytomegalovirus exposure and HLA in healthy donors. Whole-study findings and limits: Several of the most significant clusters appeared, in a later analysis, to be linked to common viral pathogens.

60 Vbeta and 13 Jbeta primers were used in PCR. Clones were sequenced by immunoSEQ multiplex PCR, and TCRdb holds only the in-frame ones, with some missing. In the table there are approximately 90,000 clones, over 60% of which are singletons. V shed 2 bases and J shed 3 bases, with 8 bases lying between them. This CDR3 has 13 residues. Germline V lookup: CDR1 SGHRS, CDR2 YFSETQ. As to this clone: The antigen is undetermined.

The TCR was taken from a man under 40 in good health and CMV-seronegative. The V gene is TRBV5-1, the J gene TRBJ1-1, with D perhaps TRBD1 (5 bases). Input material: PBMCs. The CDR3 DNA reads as TGCGCCAGCAGCTTTCAGGGTGACACTGAAGCTTTCTTT. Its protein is CASSFQGDTEAFF.